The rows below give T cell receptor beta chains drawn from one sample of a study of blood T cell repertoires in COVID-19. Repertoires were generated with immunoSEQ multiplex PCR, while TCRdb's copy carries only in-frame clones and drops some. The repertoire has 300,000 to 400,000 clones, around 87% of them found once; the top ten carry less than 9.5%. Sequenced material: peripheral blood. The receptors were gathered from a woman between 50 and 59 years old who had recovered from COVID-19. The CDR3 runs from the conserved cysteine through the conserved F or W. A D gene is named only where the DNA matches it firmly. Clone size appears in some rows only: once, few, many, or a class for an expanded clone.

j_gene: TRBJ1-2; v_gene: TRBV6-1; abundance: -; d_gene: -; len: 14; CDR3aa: CASSEAWQGFGYTF; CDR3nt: TGTGCCAGCAGTGAAGCGTGGCAGGGGTTCGGCTACACCTTC
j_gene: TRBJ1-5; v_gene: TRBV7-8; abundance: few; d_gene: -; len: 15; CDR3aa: CASSSLAGSNQPQHF; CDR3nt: TGTGCCAGCAGCTCCCTCGCAGGTAGCAATCAGCCCCAGCATTTT
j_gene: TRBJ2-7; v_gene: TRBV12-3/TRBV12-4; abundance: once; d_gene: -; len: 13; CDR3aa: CASSPPMGLEQYF; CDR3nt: TGTGCCAGCAGTCCCCCCATGGGGCTCGAGCAGTACTTC
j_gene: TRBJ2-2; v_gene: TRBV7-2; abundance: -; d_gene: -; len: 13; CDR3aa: CASKRGGAGELFF; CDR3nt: TGTGCCAGCAAAAGGGGGGGAGCCGGGGAGCTGTTTTTT
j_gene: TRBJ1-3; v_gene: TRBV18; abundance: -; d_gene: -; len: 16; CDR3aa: CASSPRGRATGNTIYF; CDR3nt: TGTGCCAGCTCACCAAGAGGCAGGGCCACTGGAAACACCATATATTTT
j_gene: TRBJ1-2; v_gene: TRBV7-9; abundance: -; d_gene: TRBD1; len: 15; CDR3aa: CASSPSQDRGGGYTF; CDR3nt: TGTGCCAGCAGCCCGTCGCAAGACAGGGGCGGTGGCTACACCTTC
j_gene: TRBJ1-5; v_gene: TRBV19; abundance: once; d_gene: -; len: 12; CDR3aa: CASTVGGQPQHF; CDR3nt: TGTGCCAGTACCGTCGGCGGTCAGCCCCAGCATTTT
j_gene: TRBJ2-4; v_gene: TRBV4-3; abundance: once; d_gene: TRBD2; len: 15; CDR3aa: CASSQDWTSPNIQYF; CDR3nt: TGCGCCAGCAGCCAAGACTGGACTAGCCCCAACATTCAGTACTTC
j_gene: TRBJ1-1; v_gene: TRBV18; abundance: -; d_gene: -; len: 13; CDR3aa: CASSPTGGTEAFF; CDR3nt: TGTGCCAGCTCGCCGACAGGCGGGACTGAAGCTTTCTTT
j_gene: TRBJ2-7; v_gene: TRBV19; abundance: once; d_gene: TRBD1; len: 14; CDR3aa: CASSIDRGRGEQYF; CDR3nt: TGTGCCAGTAGTATCGACAGGGGGCGTGGAGAGCAGTACTTC
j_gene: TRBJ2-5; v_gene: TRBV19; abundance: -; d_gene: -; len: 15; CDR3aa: CASSKTEWYQETQYF; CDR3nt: TGTGCCAGTAGTAAGACAGAATGGTACCAAGAGACCCAGTACTTC
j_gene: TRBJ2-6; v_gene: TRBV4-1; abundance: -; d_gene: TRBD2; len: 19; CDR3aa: CASSQDKLAGVQGANVLTF; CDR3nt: TGCGCCAGCAGCCAAGATAAACTAGCGGGAGTACAGGGGGCCAACGTCCTGACTTTC
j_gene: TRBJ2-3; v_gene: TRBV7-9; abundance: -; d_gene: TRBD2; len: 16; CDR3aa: CASSVGTSGLTDTQYF; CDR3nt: TGTGCCAGCAGCGTCGGGACTAGCGGACTCACAGATACGCAGTATTTT
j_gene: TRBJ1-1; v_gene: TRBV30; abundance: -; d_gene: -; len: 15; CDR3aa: CAWSDLWDMNTEAFF; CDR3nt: TGTGCCTGGAGCGACCTATGGGACATGAACACTGAAGCTTTCTTT
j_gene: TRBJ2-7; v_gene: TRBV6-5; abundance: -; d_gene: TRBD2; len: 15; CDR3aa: CASSYGEGPIYEQYF; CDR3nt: TGTGCCAGCAGTTACGGGGAGGGGCCGATCTACGAGCAGTACTTC
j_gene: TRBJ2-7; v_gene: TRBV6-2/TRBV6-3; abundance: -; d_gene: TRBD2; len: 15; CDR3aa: CASSYTSGSPYEQYF; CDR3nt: TGTGCCAGCAGTTACACTAGCGGGTCCCCCTACGAGCAGTACTTC
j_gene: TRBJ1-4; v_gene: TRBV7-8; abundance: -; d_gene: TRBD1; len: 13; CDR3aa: CASRGMDRETLFF; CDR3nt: TGTGCCAGCAGGGGGATGGACAGGGAAACTCTGTTTTTT
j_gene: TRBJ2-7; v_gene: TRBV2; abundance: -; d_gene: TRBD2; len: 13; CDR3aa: CASKSRAGDEQYF; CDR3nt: TGTGCCAGCAAGAGTAGGGCGGGGGATGAGCAGTACTTC